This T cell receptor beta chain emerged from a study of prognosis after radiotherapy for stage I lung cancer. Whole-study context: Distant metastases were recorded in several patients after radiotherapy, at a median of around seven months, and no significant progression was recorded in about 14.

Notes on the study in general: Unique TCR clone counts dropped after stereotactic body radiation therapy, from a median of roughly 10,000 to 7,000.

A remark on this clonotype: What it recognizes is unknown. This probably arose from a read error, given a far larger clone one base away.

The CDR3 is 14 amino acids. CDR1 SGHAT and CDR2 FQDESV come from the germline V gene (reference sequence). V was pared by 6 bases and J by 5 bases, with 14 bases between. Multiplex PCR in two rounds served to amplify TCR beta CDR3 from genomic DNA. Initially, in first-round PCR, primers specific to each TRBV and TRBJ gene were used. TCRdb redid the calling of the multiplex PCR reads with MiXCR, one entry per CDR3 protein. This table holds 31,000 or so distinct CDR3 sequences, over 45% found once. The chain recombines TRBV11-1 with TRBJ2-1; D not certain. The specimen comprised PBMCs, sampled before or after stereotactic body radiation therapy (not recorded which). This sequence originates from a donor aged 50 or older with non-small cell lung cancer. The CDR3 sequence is CASRSTRVDNEQFF. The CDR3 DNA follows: TGTGCCAGCAGGTCGACCCGAGTCGACAATGAGCAGTTCTTC.